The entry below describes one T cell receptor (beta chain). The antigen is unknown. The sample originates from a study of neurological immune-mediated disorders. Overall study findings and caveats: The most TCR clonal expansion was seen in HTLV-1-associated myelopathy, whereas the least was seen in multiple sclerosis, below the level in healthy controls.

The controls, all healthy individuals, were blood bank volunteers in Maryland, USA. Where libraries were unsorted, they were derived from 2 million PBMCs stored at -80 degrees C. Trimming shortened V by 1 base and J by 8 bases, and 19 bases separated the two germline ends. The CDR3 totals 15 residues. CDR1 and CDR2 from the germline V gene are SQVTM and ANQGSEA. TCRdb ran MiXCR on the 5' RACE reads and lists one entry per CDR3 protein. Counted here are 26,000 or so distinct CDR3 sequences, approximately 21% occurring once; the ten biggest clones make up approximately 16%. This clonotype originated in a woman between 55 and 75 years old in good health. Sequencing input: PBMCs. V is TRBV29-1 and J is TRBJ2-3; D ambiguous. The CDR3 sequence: CSVEGASAATGTQYF. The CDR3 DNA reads TGCAGCGTTGAAGGGGCGTCGGCTGCGACGGGTACGCAGTATTTT.